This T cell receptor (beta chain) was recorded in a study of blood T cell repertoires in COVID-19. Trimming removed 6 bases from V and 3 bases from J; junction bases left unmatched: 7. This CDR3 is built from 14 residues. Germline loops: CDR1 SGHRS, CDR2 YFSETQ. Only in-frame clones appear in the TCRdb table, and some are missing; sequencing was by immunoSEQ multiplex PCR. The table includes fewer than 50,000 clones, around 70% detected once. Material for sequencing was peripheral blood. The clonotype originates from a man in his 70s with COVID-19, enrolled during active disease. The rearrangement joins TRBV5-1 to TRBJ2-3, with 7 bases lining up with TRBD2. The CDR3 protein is CASTWAGETDTQYF. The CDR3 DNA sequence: TGCGCCAGCACTTGGGCGGGAGAAACAGATACGCAGTATTTT.